What follows is one T cell receptor (beta chain) and its context. Its specificity is not known. Clones were read by immunoSEQ multiplex PCR, and TCRdb kept only the in-frame ones, dropping some. The sample has approximately 3,700 clones; less than 85% are singletons. This CDR3 region has 15 residues. With 2 bases removed from V and 1 base from J, the gap between germline ends came to 10 bases. Germline lookup yields CDR1 MGHRA and CDR2 YSYEKL. Time point meaning: neoterminal ileum biopsy at postoperative endoscopy, about 6 months after surgery. These data come from a study of T cell repertoires in ileal Crohn's disease. Study background: Median disease duration was nearly eight years; 35% smoked at surgery. Thiopurines (around 11) or anti-TNF agents (roughly 17) were given postoperatively to about half. M6 samples are neoterminal ileum biopsies from postoperative colonoscopy.

Study-wide results and caveats: Within the first postoperative year, endoscopy came at median about 6.9 months.

This TCR came from an adult with Crohn's disease. The chain carries TRBV4-1 and TRBJ2-3; possible D gene TRBD1, 5 bases. Input material: ileal tissue. DNA of the CDR3: TGCGCCAGCAGCCAATTTCAGGGTCGCACAGATACGCAGTATTTT. Its translation is CASSQFQGRTDTQYF.